The clone carrying this TCR beta chain occurred once. No antigen is known for it. The sample is drawn from a study of T cells in localized non-small cell lung cancer. General study findings and limits: The greatest T cell clonality was found in uninvolved adjacent lung (higher than in tumor).

TCRdb's copy holds only in-frame clones and misses some; the assay was immunoSEQ multiplex PCR. The data contain some 52,000 clones, about three quarters of them seen just once; the ten biggest clones take up approximately 4%. Sequencing used PBMCs, obtained before any cancer treatment. This TCR came from a woman aged 35-75 years with stage II lung adenocarcinoma.

The CDR3 here is CASSLNRARELQETQYF. For the CDR3, the DNA is TGTGCCAGCAGTTTAAACCGGGCGAGGGAACTACAAGAGACCCAGTACTTC. The chain carries TRBV28 and TRBJ2-5; possible D gene TRBD2, 5 bases. The V gene's germline CDR1 is MDHEN and CDR2 SYDVKM. The CDR3 loop spans 17 amino acids. V dropped 2 bases and J dropped 2 bases, with 18 bases sitting between them. Together with reference TRBV28 and TRBJ2-5, the CDR3 gives the full variable domain: DVKVTQSSRYLVKRTGEKVFLECVQDMDHENMFWYRQDPGLGLRLIYFSYDVKMKEKGDIPEGYSVSREKKERFSLILESASTNQTSMYLCASSLNRARELQETQYFGPGTRLLVL.